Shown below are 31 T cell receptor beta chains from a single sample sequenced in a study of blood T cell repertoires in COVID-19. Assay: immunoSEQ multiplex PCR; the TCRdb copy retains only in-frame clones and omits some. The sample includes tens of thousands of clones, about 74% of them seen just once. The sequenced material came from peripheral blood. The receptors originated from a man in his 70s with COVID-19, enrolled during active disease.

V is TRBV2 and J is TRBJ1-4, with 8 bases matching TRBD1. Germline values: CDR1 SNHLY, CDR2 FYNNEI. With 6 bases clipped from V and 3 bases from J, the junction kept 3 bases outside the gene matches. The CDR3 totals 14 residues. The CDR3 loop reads CASRIQGANEKLFF. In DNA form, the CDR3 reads TGTGCCAGCAGGATACAGGGGGCTAATGAAAAACTGTTTTTT. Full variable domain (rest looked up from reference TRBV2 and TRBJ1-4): EPEVTQTPSHQVTQMGQEVILRCVPISNHLYFYWYRQILGQKVEFLVSFYNNEISEKSEIFDDQFSVERPDGSNFTLKIRSTKLEDSAMYFCASRIQGANEKLFFGSGTQLSVL.

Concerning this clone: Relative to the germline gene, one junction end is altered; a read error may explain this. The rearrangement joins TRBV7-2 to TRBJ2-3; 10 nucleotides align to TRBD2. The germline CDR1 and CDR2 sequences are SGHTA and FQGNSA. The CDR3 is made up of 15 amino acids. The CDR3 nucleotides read TGTGCCAGCAGCGTAGCGGGAGGAGGCACAGATACGCAGTATTTT. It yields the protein CASSVAGGGTDTQYF.

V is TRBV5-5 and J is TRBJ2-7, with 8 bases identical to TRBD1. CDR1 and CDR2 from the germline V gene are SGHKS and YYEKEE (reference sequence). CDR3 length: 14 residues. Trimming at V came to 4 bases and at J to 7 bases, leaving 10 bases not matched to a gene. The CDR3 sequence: CASSGRQGFGEQYF. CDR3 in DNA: TGTGCCAGCAGCGGACGACAGGGGTTTGGGGAGCAGTACTTC. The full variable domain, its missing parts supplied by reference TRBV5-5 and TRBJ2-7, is DAGVTQSPTHLIKTRGQQVTLRCSPISGHKSVSWYQQVLGQGPQFIFQYYEKEERGRGNFPDRFSARQFPNYSSELNVNALLLGDSALYLCASSGRQGFGEQYFGPGTRLTVT.

DNA for the CDR3: TGTGCCAGCAGCTTGGGGCGCGGCACTGAAGCTTTCTTT. Translated: CASSLGRGTEAFF. The chain is built from TRBV5-5 and TRBJ1-1; D is unclear. The CDR3 loop spans 13 amino acids. Germline V lookup: CDR1 SGHKS, CDR2 YYEKEE (reference sequence). Trimming took 0 bases from V and 4 from J, leaving 7 bases between them.

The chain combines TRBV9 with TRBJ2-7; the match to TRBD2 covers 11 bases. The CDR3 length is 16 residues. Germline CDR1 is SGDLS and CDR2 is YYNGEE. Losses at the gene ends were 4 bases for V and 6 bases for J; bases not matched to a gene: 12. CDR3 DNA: TGTGCCAGCAGCCCCCGGGGTAGCGGGAGGGAGGTCGAGCAGTACTTC. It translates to CASSPRGSGREVEQYF. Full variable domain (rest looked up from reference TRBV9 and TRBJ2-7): DSGVTQTPKHLITATGQRVTLRCSPRSGDLSVYWYQQSLDQGLQFLIQYYNGEERAKGNILERFSAQQFPDLHSELNLSSLELGDSALYFCASSPRGSGREVEQYFGPGTRLTVT.

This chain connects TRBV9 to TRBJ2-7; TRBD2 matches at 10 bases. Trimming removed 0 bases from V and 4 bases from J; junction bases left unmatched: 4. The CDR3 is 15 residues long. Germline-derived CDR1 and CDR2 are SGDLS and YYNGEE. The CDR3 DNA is TGTGCCAGCAGCGTAGGTAGCGGGAGGTCTTACGAGCAGTACTTC. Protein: CASSVGSGRSYEQYF.

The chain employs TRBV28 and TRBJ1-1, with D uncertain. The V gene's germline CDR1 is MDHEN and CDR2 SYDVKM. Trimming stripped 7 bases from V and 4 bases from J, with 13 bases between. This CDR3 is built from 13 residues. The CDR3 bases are TGTGCCAGCACGAGCTCGGCGGGCACTGAAGCTTTCTTT. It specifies CASTSSAGTEAFF.

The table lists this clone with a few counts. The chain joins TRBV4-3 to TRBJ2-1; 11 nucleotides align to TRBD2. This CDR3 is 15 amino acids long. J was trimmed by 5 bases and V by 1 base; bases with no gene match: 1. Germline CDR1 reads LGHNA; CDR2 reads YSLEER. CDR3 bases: TGCGCCAGCAGCCAAGGACTAGCGGGAAACAATGAGCAGTTCTTC. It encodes CASSQGLAGNNEQFF.

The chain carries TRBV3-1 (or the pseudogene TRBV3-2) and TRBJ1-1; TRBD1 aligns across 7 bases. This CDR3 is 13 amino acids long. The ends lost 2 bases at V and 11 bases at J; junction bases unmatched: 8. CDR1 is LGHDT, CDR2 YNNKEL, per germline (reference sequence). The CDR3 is CASSQSRDRAAFF. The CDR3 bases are TGTGCCAGCAGCCAAAGTCGAGACAGGGCGGCTTTCTTT.

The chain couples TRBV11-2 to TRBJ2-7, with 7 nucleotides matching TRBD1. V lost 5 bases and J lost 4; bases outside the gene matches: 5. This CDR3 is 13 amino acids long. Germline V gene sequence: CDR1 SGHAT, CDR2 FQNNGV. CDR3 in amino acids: CASSDLTGYEQYF. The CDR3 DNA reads TGTGCCAGCAGCGACCTGACAGGGTACGAGCAGTACTTC.

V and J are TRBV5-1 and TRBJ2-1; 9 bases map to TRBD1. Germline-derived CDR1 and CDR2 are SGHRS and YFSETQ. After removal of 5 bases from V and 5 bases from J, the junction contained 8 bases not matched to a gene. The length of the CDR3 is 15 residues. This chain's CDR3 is CASRTGTGQNNEQFF. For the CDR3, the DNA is TGCGCCAGCAGGACCGGGACAGGGCAGAACAATGAGCAGTTCTTC. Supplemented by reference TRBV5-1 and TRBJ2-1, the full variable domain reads KAGVTQTPRYLIKTRGQQVTLSCSPISGHRSVSWYQQTPGQGLQFLFEYFSETQRNKGNFPGRFSGRQFSNSRSEMNVSTLELGDSALYLCASRTGTGQNNEQFFGPGTRLTVL.

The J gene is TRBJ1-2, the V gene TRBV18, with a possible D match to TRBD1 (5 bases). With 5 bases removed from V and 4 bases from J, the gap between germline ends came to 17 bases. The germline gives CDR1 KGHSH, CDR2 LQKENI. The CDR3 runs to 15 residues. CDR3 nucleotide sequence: TGTGCCAGCTCAAACCCACAGGTTATAAGCTATGGCTACACCTTC. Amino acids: CASSNPQVISYGYTF.

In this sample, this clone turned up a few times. CDR3 DNA sequence: TGTGCCAGCAGTTTAAGCGGCTCCTCCTACAATGAGCAGTTCTTC. Residues: CASSLSGSSYNEQFF. The gene calls are TRBV28 and TRBJ2-1, with D possibly being TRBD2 (5 bases). V was clipped by 2 bases and J by 0 bases, with 8 bases between them. CDR3 length: 15 residues. The germline gives CDR1 MDHEN, CDR2 SYDVKM.

The CDR3 sequence: CASSLADRGPMSYNEKLFF. Here the CDR3 DNA reads TGTGCCAGCAGCTTGGCCGACAGGGGGCCAATGAGTTATAATGAAAAACTGTTTTTT. The V and J genes are TRBV5-5 and TRBJ1-4; 10 bases are shared with TRBD1. With V trimmed by 0 bases and J by 4 bases, 12 bases remained unmatched. CDR1 is SGHKS, CDR2 YYEKEE, per germline (reference sequence). The CDR3 contains 19 residues.

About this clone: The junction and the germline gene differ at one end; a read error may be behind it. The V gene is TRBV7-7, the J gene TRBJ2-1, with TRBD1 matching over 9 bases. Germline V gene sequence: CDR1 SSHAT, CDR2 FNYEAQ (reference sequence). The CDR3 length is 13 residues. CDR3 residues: CASSTTTGGEQFF. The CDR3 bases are TGTGCTAGCAGCACCACGACAGGGGGTGAGCAGTTCTTC.

CDR3 sequence: CASSLMTGANTEAFF. The CDR3 nucleotides are TGTGCCAGCAGCCTTATGACAGGGGCGAACACTGAAGCTTTCTTT. V is TRBV5-6 and J is TRBJ1-1; 8 bases are a match to TRBD1. Germline lookup yields CDR1 SGHDT and CDR2 YYEEEE. After removal of 4 bases from V and 1 base from J, the junction contained 6 bases not matched to a gene. The length of the CDR3 is 15 residues.

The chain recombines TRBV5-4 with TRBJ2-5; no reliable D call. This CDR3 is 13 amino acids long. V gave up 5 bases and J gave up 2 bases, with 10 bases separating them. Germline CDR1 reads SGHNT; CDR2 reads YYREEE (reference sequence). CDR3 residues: CASRIHGQETQYF. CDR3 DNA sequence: TGTGCCAGCAGGATACATGGTCAAGAGACCCAGTACTTC.

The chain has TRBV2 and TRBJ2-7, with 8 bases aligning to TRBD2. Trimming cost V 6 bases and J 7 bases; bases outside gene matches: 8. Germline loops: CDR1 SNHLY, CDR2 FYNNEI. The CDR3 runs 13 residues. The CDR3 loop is CASRDRTGGEQYF. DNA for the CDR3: TGTGCCAGCAGGGATAGGACGGGAGGGGAGCAGTACTTC. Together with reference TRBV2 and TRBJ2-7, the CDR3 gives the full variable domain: EPEVTQTPSHQVTQMGQEVILRCVPISNHLYFYWYRQILGQKVEFLVSFYNNEISEKSEIFDDQFSVERPDGSNFTLKIRSTKLEDSAMYFCASRDRTGGEQYFGPGTRLTVT.

The CDR3 DNA is TGTGCCATCCTACAGGGAGATGGCACTGAAGCTTTCTTT. The encoded protein is CAILQGDGTEAFF. J is TRBJ1-1 and V is TRBV10-3; TRBD1 is a possible D gene (6 bases). From germline, CDR1 is ENHRY and CDR2 SYGVKD. Trimming pared 8 bases from V and 4 bases from J, leaving 14 bases between. The CDR3 has 13 residues.

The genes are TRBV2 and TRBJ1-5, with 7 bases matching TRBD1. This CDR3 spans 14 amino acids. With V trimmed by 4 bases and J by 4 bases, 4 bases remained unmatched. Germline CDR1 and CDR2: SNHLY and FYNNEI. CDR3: CASSGGTENQPQHF. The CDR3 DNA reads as TGTGCCAGCAGTGGGGGGACAGAGAATCAGCCCCAGCATTTT.

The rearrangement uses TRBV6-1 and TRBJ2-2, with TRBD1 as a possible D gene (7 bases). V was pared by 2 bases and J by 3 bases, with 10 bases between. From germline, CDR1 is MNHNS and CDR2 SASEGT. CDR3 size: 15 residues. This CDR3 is CASSEQGGDTGELFF. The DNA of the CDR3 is TGTGCCAGCAGTGAACAGGGGGGCGACACCGGGGAGCTGTTTTTT.

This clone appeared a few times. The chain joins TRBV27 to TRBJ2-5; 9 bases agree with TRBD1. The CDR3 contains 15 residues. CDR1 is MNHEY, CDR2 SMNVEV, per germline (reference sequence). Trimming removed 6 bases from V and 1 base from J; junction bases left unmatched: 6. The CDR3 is CASSLHRGLQETQYF. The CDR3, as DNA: TGTGCCAGCAGCTTACACAGGGGGCTCCAAGAGACCCAGTACTTC.

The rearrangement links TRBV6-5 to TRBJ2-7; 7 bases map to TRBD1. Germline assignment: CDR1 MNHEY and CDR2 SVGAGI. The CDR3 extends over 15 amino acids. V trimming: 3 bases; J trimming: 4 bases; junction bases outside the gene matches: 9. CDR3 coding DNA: TGTGCCAGCAGTTATTCCGGGACAGTGCTTTACGAGCAGTACTTC. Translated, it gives CASSYSGTVLYEQYF.

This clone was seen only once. As DNA, the CDR3 is TGTGCCAGCAGCTTAGCGGTTGCAACTAATGAAAAACTGTTTTTT. Translation: CASSLAVATNEKLFF. This chain connects TRBV7-3 to TRBJ1-4; no definite D call. The V end lost 2 bases, the J end lost 0 bases, and 7 bases lay between the germline ends. CDR1 is SGHTA, CDR2 FQGTGA, per germline. This CDR3 comprises 15 residues. Drawing the rest from reference TRBV7-3 and TRBJ1-4, the complete variable domain is GAGVSQTPSNKVTEKGKYVELRCDPISGHTALYWYRQSLGQGPEFLIYFQGTGAADDSGLPNDRFFAVRPEGSVSTLKIQRTERGDSAVYLCASSLAVATNEKLFFGSGTQLSVL.

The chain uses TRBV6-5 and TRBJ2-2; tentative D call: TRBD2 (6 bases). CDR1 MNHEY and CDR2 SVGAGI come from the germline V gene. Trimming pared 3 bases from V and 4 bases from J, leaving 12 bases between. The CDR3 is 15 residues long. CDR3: CASSYGGRTTGELFF. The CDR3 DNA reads TGTGCCAGCAGTTATGGGGGGAGAACCACCGGGGAGCTGTTTTTT.

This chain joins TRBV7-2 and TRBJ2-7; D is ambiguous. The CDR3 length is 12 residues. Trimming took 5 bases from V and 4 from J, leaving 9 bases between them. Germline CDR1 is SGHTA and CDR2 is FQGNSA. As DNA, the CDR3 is TGTGCCAGCAGCCGGAGCCTATACGAGCAGTACTTC. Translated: CASSRSLYEQYF.

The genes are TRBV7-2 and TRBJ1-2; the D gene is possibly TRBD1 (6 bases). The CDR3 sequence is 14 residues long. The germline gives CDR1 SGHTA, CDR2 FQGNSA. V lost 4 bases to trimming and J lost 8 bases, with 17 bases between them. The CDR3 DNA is TGTGCCAGCAGCTCCCCTACAGGGACCCTAGGCTACACCTTC. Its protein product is CASSSPTGTLGYTF.

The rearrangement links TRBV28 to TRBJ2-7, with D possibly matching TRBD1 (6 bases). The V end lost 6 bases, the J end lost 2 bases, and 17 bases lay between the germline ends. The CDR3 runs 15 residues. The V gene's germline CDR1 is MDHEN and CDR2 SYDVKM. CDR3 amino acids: CASSLGQSATYEQYF. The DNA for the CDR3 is TGTGCCAGCAGCCTCGGACAGTCCGCCACCTACGAGCAGTACTTC.

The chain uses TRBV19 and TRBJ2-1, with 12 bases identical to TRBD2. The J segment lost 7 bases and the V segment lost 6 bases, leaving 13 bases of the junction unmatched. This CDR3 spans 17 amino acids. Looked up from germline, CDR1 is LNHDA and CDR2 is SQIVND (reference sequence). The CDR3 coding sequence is TGTGCCAGTAGCCTCCACGGACTAGCGGGACGTGGGAATGAGCAGTTCTTC. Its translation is CASSLHGLAGRGNEQFF.

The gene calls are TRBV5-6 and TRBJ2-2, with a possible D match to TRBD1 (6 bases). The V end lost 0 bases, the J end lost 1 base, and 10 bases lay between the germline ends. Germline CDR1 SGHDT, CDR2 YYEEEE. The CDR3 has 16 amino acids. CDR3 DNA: TGTGCCAGCAGCTTGGCCGTACAGGGGAACACCGGGGAGCTGTTTTTT. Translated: CASSLAVQGNTGELFF.

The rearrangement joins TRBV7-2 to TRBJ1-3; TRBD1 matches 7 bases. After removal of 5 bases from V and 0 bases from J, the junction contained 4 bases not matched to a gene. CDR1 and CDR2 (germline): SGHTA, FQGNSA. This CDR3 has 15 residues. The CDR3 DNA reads TGTGCCAGCAGCCCCGGGACAGCCTCTGGAAACACCATATATTTT. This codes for CASSPGTASGNTIYF.